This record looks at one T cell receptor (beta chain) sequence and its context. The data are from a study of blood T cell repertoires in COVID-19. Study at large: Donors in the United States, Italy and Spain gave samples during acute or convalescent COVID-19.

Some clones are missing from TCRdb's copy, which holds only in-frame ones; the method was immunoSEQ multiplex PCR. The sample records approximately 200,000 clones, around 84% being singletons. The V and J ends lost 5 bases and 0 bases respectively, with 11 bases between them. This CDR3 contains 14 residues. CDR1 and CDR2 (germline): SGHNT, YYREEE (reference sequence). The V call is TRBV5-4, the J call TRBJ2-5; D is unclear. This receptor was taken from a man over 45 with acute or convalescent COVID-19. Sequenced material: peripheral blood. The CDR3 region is CASRKFRDQETQYF. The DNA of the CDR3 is TGTGCCAGCAGAAAGTTTCGAGACCAAGAGACCCAGTACTTC.